This T cell receptor beta chain was recovered during a study of Graves' ophthalmopathy and Graves' hyperthyroidism. Study results and caveats: Blood repertoires reportedly contained most expanded thyroid clonotypes above 0.001 frequency. A classifier, a 13-signature model, separated ophthalmopathy from stable hyperthyroidism with more than 85% sensitivity and less than 83% specificity.

This clonotype was seen repeatedly, ten times or more. Its antigen is currently unknown. This CDR3 region has 13 residues. Trimming left V 0 bases short and J 6 bases short, with 8 bases between. The germline CDR1 and CDR2 sequences are GTSNPN and SVGIG (reference sequence). The study amplified TCR beta CDR3 regions using RNA transcripts. Second-round multiplex PCR came after first-round RT-PCR with HTBI primers. TCRdb redid the calling of the multiplex PCR reads with MiXCR, one entry per CDR3 protein. The sample lists roughly 400,000 distinct CDR3 sequences, about 16% occurring once. Ophthalmopathic donors had moderate-to-severe activity, CAS ≥3 and NOSPECS ≥4, with disease that had lasted under 3 months. PBMCs were isolated by Ficoll-Paque density gradient centrifugation, using roughly 10 ml of fresh peripheral blood as the starting material.

The source is a woman between 18 and 30 years old with Graves' ophthalmopathy. The chain has TRBV30 and TRBJ2-2; either TRBD1 or TRBD2 may supply D (6 bases each). Sequencing used peripheral blood. The CDR3, as DNA: TGTGCCTGGAGTGTTGGGGGGCCCGGGGAGCTGTTTTTT. Protein: CAWSVGGPGELFF.